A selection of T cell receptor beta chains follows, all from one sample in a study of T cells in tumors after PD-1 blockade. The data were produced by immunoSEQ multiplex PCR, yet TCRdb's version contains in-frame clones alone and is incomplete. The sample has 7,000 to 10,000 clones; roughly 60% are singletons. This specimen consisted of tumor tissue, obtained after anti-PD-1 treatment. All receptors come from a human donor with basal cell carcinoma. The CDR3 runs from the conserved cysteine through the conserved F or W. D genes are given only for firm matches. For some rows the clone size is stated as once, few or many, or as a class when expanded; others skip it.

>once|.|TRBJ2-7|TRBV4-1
CASSQGPRGGSYEQYF
TGCGCCAGCAGCCAAGGGCCTCGAGGGGGAAGCTACGAGCAGTACTTC
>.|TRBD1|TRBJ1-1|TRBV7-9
CASSLGAGGGTEAFF
TGTGCCAGCAGCTTAGGGGCAGGGGGCGGCACTGAAGCTTTCTTT
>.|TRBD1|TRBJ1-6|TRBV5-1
CASSFGARDSNNSPLHF
TGCGCCAGCAGCTTCGGAGCTCGGGACAGCAATAATTCACCCCTCCACTTT
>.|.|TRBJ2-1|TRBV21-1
CASRLTERGAWEEQFF
TGTGCCAGCAGACTTACTGAGCGGGGGGCCTGGGAAGAGCAGTTCTTC
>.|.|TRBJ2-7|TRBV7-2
CASSGRSGPYEQYF
TGTGCCAGCAGCGGGCGATCGGGGCCCTACGAGCAGTACTTC
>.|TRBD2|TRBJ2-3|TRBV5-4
CASAVSGRGTDTQYF
TGTGCCAGCGCCGTTAGTGGGCGGGGGACAGATACGCAGTATTTT
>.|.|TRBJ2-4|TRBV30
CALNTGKLKNIQYF
TGTGCCTTGAATACAGGGAAACTCAAAAACATTCAGTACTTC
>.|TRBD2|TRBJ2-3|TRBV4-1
CASSQVTSAQYF
TGCGCCAGCAGCCAAGTTACTAGCGCGCAGTATTTT
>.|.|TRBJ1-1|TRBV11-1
CASSLVGVTEAFF
TGTGCCAGCAGCTTAGTGGGGGTGACTGAAGCTTTCTTT
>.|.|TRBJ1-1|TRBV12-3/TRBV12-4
CASSLGPNTEAFF
TGTGCCAGCAGTTTAGGGCCGAACACTGAAGCTTTCTTT
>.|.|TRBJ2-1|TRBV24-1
CATSTQRSSYNEQFF
TGTGCCACATCTACCCAGCGGAGCTCCTACAATGAGCAGTTCTTC
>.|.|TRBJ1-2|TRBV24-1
CATSDPFGGYTF
TGTGCCACCAGTGACCCTTTCGGTGGCTACACCTTC
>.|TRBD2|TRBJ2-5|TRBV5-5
CASSLRGSGGQETQYF
TGTGCCAGCAGCCTGCGGGGTAGCGGGGGCCAAGAGACCCAGTACTTC
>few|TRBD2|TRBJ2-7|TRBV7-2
CASSPQGLAGFYEQYF
TGTGCCAGCAGCCCCCAGGGGCTAGCGGGGTTCTACGAGCAGTACTTC
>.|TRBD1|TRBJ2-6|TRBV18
CASSPPTQGARSGANVLTF
TGTGCCAGCTCACCACCGACCCAGGGGGCGCGCTCTGGGGCCAACGTCCTGACTTTC
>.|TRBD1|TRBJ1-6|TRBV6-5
CASETGTGSNSPLHF
TGTGCCAGCGAAACCGGGACAGGGAGTAATTCACCCCTCCACTTT
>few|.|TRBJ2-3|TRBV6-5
CASSYLATDTQYF
TGTGCCAGCAGTTACTTAGCCACAGATACGCAGTATTTT
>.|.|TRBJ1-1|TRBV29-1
CSVLLQGSYTEAFF
TGCAGCGTTTTGCTCCAGGGGAGCTACACTGAAGCTTTCTTT
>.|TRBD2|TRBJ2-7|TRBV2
CASSEELAAAYEQYF
TGTGCCAGCAGTGAAGAACTAGCGGCCGCCTACGAGCAGTACTTC
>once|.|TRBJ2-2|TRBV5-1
CASSLVGHTGELFF
TGCGCCAGCAGCTTGGTCGGTCACACCGGGGAGCTGTTTTTT
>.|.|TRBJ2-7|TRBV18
CASSRDPREEQYF
TGTGCCAGCTCACGGGACCCCAGGGAGGAGCAGTACTTC
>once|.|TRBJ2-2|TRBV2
CASKPNTNTGELFF
TGTGCCAGCAAACCTAACACGAACACCGGGGAGCTGTTTTTT
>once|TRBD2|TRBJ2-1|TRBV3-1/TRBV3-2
CASSQDGLAGVQFF
TGTGCCAGCAGCCAAGATGGACTAGCGGGGGTACAGTTCTTC
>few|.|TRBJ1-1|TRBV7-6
CASSLGGVVNFQYTEAFF
TGTGCCAGCAGCTTAGGGGGGGTCGTGAACTTTCAGTACACTGAAGCTTTCTTT